This T cell receptor (beta chain) was documented in a study of T cells in pancreatic ductal adenocarcinoma. Surgery without prior neoadjuvant therapy was the treatment of the selected pancreatic ductal adenocarcinoma patients. CDR3 length: 14 amino acids. CDR1 is MNHNS, CDR2 SASEGT, per germline. After removal of 7 bases from V and 4 bases from J, the junction contained 7 bases not matched to a gene. Measured with immunoSEQ multiplex PCR; TCRdb has only the in-frame clones, and not every one. The table records around 100,000 clones, 90% to 95% of them present only once. The chain carries TRBV6-1 and TRBJ2-1, with 7 bases aligning to TRBD2. This TCR was recovered from a human donor with pancreatic ductal adenocarcinoma. Source material: PBMCs. In nucleotides, the CDR3 is TGTGCCAGCACGGCGCGGGAGCGTTACAATGAGCAGTTCTTC. Translating it yields CASTARERYNEQFF.